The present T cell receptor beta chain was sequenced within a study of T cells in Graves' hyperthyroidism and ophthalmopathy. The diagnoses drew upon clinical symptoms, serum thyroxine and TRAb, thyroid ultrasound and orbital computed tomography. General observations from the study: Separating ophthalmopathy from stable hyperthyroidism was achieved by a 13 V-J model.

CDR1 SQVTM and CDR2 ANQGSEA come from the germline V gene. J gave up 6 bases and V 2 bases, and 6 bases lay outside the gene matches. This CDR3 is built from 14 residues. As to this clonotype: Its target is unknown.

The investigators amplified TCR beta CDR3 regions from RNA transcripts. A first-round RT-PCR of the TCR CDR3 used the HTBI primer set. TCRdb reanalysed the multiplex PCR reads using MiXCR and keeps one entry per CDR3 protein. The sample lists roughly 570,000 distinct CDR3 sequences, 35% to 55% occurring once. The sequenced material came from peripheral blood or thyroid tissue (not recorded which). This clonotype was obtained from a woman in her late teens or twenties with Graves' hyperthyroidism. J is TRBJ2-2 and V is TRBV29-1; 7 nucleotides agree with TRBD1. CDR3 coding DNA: TGCAGCGTTGAATTTACAGGGGTAGCCGGGGAGCTGTTTTTT. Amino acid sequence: CSVEFTGVAGELFF.